This paragraph covers one T cell receptor (beta chain) sequence. Its antigen specificity is not known. The record has no base qualities; no much larger clone is one base away. This sample was included in a study of post-analysis software for immune sequencing data (dated by TCRdb to the mid-2010s). Regarding the complete study: Relapsing-remitting, secondary progressive and progressive-relapsing multiple sclerosis were recorded as disease courses, and subtype annotation was lacking for some patients. The patient repertoires were set against around ten previously published healthy control repertoires from donors whose ages ranged from about 6 to 27 years. A subset of samples was prepared in parallel using single-end sample barcoding, then pooled and co-amplified after Illumina adapter ligation.

Library method: PCR. The sequencing machine was an Illumina HiSeq 2500. To reduce PCR and sequencing biases, unique molecular identifiers were built into the TCR beta cDNA libraries. Some 500,000 cDNA molecules were obtained for every 1 to 10 million input T cells, so each molecule roughly corresponded to one T cell. Patient libraries were prepared and sequenced with the same protocol used for the earlier healthy control dataset. Within a given batch, samples were prepared together, multiplexed and sequenced on the same HiSeq lane. The original pipeline was this. MIGEC was used to process the raw barcoded reads, and molecular identifier groups with only a single read were discarded before consensus assembly and CDR3 extraction. Clonotype tables were post-analysed with VDJtools, normalizing diversity by down-sampling all datasets to the smallest sample size. To correct batch-related cross-sample contamination, repertoire overlap clustering matched CDR3 amino acid sequences but not nucleotide sequences. TCRdb's own reprocessing of the public reads used fastp at Q25 and MiXCR and kept productive beta chains. When rows share a CDR3 protein, they turn into one entry using the most common DNA and genes. What appears here as the V and J calls and clone size reflects TCRdb's work, not the paper's. The sample table contains 350,000 to 450,000 distinct CDR3 sequences; only one count was recorded for around 37% of them. The ten biggest clones cover around 15% of the sample.

TCR beta repertoires were profiled from peripheral blood of roughly 13 young patients with multiple sclerosis to demonstrate the VDJtools post-analysis software. The multiple sclerosis patients were children and adolescents between about 6 and 15 years of age. The paper as a whole reports these results and caveats: The multiple sclerosis patient group was slightly younger than the control group. When samples were clustered directly using the F measure, samples prepared in the same batch co-clustered strongly, which prompted a batch-effect correction. Normalized Chao1 diversity was significantly lower in multiple sclerosis patients than controls, suggesting substantial peripheral T-cell clonal expansion.

The sequenced sample was blood. The clonotype was recovered from a girl between 10 and 17 years old with multiple sclerosis.

The nucleotide sequence reads as follows: TGTGCCAGTAGTATTCTGCCCCCGGGGTTCAATGAGCAGTTCTTC. Its translation reads: CASSILPPGFNEQFF. The chain is made from TRBV19 and TRBJ2-1; the D gene is perhaps TRBD2, on 5 matching bases. The germline V gene (reference sequence) gives CDR1 as LNHDA and CDR2 as SQIVND. Between the V and J ends, shortened by 3 bases and 6 bases respectively, the junction contains 15 bases. The CDR3 holds 15 amino acids from the cysteine to the phenylalanine. Only the CDR3 portion is preserved as DNA: 45 bases, with reading frame beginning at the first base.